Listed below are T cell receptor beta chains from one sample, sequenced in a study of T cell responses to AZD1222 COVID-19 vaccine. Only in-frame clones appear in the TCRdb table, and some are missing; sequencing was by immunoSEQ multiplex PCR. This sample yields 250,000 to 300,000 clones, of which 94% are seen a single time; about 0.5% belongs to the top ten. The sequencing used peripheral blood, collected 28 days after the second AZD1222 dose. The receptors derive from an adult who received the AZD1222 COVID-19 vaccine. CDR3s include the opening cysteine and the closing phenylalanine or tryptophan. Fields, in order: J gene, CDR3 length, D gene, V gene, clone size, CDR3 DNA, CDR3 protein. The D gene is left open where the match is weak. The size of a clone is reported for some rows only, either as once, few or many, or as a class for expanded clones.

J: TRBJ2-3
length: 13
D: NA
V: TRBV18
size: NA
DNA: TGTGCCAGCTCACCAGGCCACACAGATACGCAGTATTTT
CDR3: CASSPGHTDTQYF

J: TRBJ1-3
length: 13
D: NA
V: TRBV9
size: NA
DNA: TGTGCCAGCGGCGGGATCGCTGGAAACACCATATATTTT
CDR3: CASGGIAGNTIYF

J: TRBJ1-2
length: 15
D: TRBD1
V: TRBV5-1
size: NA
DNA: TGCGCCAGCAGCTTGGCCATGACAGGGCTCTATGGCTACACCTTC
CDR3: CASSLAMTGLYGYTF

J: TRBJ1-1
length: 13
D: NA
V: TRBV27
size: once
DNA: TGTGCCAGCAGTTTCCGAGGGGGCACTGAAGCTTTCTTT
CDR3: CASSFRGGTEAFF

J: TRBJ2-1
length: 14
D: NA
V: TRBV7-3
size: NA
DNA: TGTGCCAGCAGCTTCGACAGTATTTACAATGAGCAGTTCTTC
CDR3: CASSFDSIYNEQFF

J: TRBJ2-1
length: 12
D: NA
V: TRBV18
size: NA
DNA: TGTGCCAGCTCACCACTGGGAAATGAGCAGTTCTTC
CDR3: CASSPLGNEQFF

J: TRBJ2-7
length: 15
D: TRBD1
V: TRBV13
size: once
DNA: TGTGCCAGCAGCTTCAGGGGACAGGGCAATTACGAGCAGTACTTC
CDR3: CASSFRGQGNYEQYF

J: TRBJ1-2
length: 18
D: TRBD1
V: TRBV28
size: NA
DNA: TGTGCCAGCAGTACCCTCACTTGGGACAGGGTTTTGGCCTATGGCTACACCTTC
CDR3: CASSTLTWDRVLAYGYTF

J: TRBJ2-7
length: 12
D: NA
V: TRBV28
size: NA
DNA: TGTGCCAGCAGTACGGTCTCCTACGAGCAGTACTTC
CDR3: CASSTVSYEQYF

J: TRBJ2-2
length: 14
D: NA
V: TRBV2
size: NA
DNA: TGTGCCAGCAGTGAAGAAGGGTATACCGGGGAGCTGTTTTTT
CDR3: CASSEEGYTGELFF

J: TRBJ2-2
length: 12
D: NA
V: TRBV7-3
size: NA
DNA: TGTGCCAGCAGCTTAAGGGGCGGGGAGCTGTTTTTT
CDR3: CASSLRGGELFF

J: TRBJ1-5
length: 16
D: NA
V: TRBV27
size: once
DNA: TGTGCCAGCAGGGGAGGGGGGAAGAGGGGCAATCAGCCCCAGCATTTT
CDR3: CASRGGGKRGNQPQHF

J: TRBJ1-4
length: 16
D: TRBD1
V: TRBV4-2
size: NA
DNA: TGTGCCAGCAGCCAAGAAAGACAGGGAGGGGGTGAAAAACTGTTTTTT
CDR3: CASSQERQGGGEKLFF

J: TRBJ1-5
length: 20
D: TRBD1
V: TRBV20-1
size: NA
DNA: TGCAGTGCTAGTCGTCACACCGGGACAGGGAGGTTATTGGGCAATCAGCCCCAGCATTTT
CDR3: CSASRHTGTGRLLGNQPQHF

J: TRBJ2-2
length: 17
D: TRBD2
V: TRBV5-1
size: once
DNA: TGCGCCAGCAGCCTAACTAGCGGGGCACAGAACACCGGGGAGCTGTTTTTT
CDR3: CASSLTSGAQNTGELFF

J: TRBJ1-1
length: 13
D: TRBD1
V: TRBV19
size: once
DNA: TGTGCCAGTAGTCCCAGGGGGCGGACTGAAGCTTTCTTT
CDR3: CASSPRGRTEAFF

J: TRBJ1-4
length: 18
D: NA
V: TRBV15
size: NA
DNA: TGTGCCACCAGCAGAGTGAGGGGTTCCGGGACAACTAATGAAAAACTGTTTTTT
CDR3: CATSRVRGSGTTNEKLFF

J: TRBJ2-7
length: 16
D: NA
V: TRBV3-1/TRBV3-2
size: NA
DNA: TGTGCCAGCAGCCAAGTGGAGGGCCTCTACTCCTACGAGCAGTACTTC
CDR3: CASSQVEGLYSYEQYF

J: TRBJ2-5
length: 15
D: TRBD2
V: TRBV7-2
size: NA
DNA: TGTGCCAGCAGTTACCGGACTAGCCGAGAAGAGACCCAGTACTTC
CDR3: CASSYRTSREETQYF

J: TRBJ2-3
length: 12
D: TRBD2
V: TRBV7-8
size: NA
DNA: TGTGCCAGCAGAACAGCGGGGGATACGCAGTATTTT
CDR3: CASRTAGDTQYF

J: TRBJ2-2
length: 16
D: TRBD2
V: TRBV3-1/TRBV3-2
size: NA
DNA: TGTGCCAGCAGCCCGGGACTAGCGGGGGTAAACGGGGAGCTGTTTTTT
CDR3: CASSPGLAGVNGELFF

J: TRBJ1-2
length: 14
D: TRBD1
V: TRBV10-3
size: NA
DNA: TGTGCCATCAGTGACCCCGGGACAGGGATCGGCTACACCTTC
CDR3: CAISDPGTGIGYTF

J: TRBJ1-3
length: 15
D: NA
V: TRBV7-9
size: NA
DNA: TGTGCCAGCAGCCGGGCCTCTAGCTCTGGAAACACCATATATTTT
CDR3: CASSRASSSGNTIYF

J: TRBJ2-1
length: 12
D: NA
V: TRBV20-1
size: NA
DNA: TGCAGTGCTAGTGGCCCGGTGGATGAGCAGTTCTTC
CDR3: CSASGPVDEQFF

J: TRBJ2-5
length: 14
D: NA
V: TRBV7-2
size: NA
DNA: TGTGCCAGCAGCGGTAGCGGCCAGGGGGAGACCCAGTACTTC
CDR3: CASSGSGQGETQYF

J: TRBJ2-2
length: 16
D: TRBD1
V: TRBV9
size: NA
DNA: TGTGCCAGCAGCGCCCGGGACAGGGGGAACACCGGGGAGCTGTTTTTT
CDR3: CASSARDRGNTGELFF

J: TRBJ1-3
length: 15
D: NA
V: TRBV11-2
size: NA
DNA: TGTGCCAGCAGCTTCCAGGGGAGCTCTGGAAACACCATATATTTT
CDR3: CASSFQGSSGNTIYF

J: TRBJ2-1
length: 15
D: NA
V: TRBV9
size: NA
DNA: TGTGCCAGCAGCGTAGGGCTCGGACCCTACAATGAGCAGTTCTTC
CDR3: CASSVGLGPYNEQFF

J: TRBJ1-1
length: 16
D: NA
V: TRBV10-3
size: NA
DNA: TGTGCCATCAGTGAACCCACCGGGACCGTGAACACTGAAGCTTTCTTT
CDR3: CAISEPTGTVNTEAFF

J: TRBJ2-5
length: 15
D: NA
V: TRBV6-5
size: NA
DNA: TGTGCCAGCAGCCCCGCCACCCCGATGGAAGAGACCCAGTACTTC
CDR3: CASSPATPMEETQYF

J: TRBJ2-1
length: 15
D: TRBD1
V: TRBV10-3
size: NA
DNA: TGTGCCATCAGTAGGCAGGCAGGGGGCTACAATGAGCAGTTCTTC
CDR3: CAISRQAGGYNEQFF

J: TRBJ2-7
length: 11
D: NA
V: TRBV20-1
size: NA
DNA: TGCAGTGCTAGAGACAGGGCAGGACAGTACTTC
CDR3: CSARDRAGQYF

J: TRBJ1-2
length: 13
D: NA
V: TRBV10-3
size: NA
DNA: TGTGCCATCAGTGAGGTGGGGGCAGGGGGCTACACCTTC
CDR3: CAISEVGAGGYTF

J: TRBJ2-7
length: 15
D: TRBD2
V: TRBV5-1
size: NA
DNA: TGCGCCAGCAGCCCCAATAGCGGGCTCTCCTACGAGCAGTACTTC
CDR3: CASSPNSGLSYEQYF

J: TRBJ2-6
length: 17
D: NA
V: TRBV18
size: once
DNA: TGTGCCAGCTCACCAGTGGCAGGCCGCTCTGGGGCCAACGTCCTGACTTTC
CDR3: CASSPVAGRSGANVLTF

J: TRBJ1-1
length: 14
D: NA
V: TRBV5-8
size: few
DNA: TGTGCCAGCCCCGAACCCCGAGGGAACACTGAAGCTTTCTTT
CDR3: CASPEPRGNTEAFF

J: TRBJ1-1
length: 18
D: NA
V: TRBV19
size: NA
DNA: TGTGCCAGTACGAGGTCACCAACGGTTTCGACAGGGAACACTGAAGCTTTCTTT
CDR3: CASTRSPTVSTGNTEAFF

J: TRBJ1-5
length: 13
D: NA
V: TRBV29-1
size: NA
DNA: TGCAGCGTTGAAGAGCATGCTCTGGGGCCCCAGCATTTT
CDR3: CSVEEHALGPQHF

J: TRBJ2-1
length: 14
D: NA
V: TRBV2
size: once
DNA: TGTGCCAGCAGGACAATACAGGGAACCAATGAGCAGTTCTTC
CDR3: CASRTIQGTNEQFF

J: TRBJ2-3
length: 15
D: NA
V: TRBV7-3
size: NA
DNA: TGTGCCAGCAGCTTAAAGGGTCCCGGTATAGATACGCAGTATTTT
CDR3: CASSLKGPGIDTQYF

J: TRBJ1-2
length: 14
D: NA
V: TRBV19
size: NA
DNA: TGTGCCAGCCTAGACAGGTCTCCTAACTATGGCTACACCTTC
CDR3: CASLDRSPNYGYTF

J: TRBJ2-4
length: 16
D: TRBD2
V: TRBV3-1/TRBV3-2
size: NA
DNA: TGTGCCAGCAGCCCGCGGGGGGACATAGCCAAAAACATTCAGTACTTC
CDR3: CASSPRGDIAKNIQYF

J: TRBJ2-2
length: 16
D: TRBD1
V: TRBV7-9
size: NA
DNA: TGTGCCAGCAGCTTAGCGCGACAGGGAGTCACCGGGGAGCTGTTTTTT
CDR3: CASSLARQGVTGELFF

J: TRBJ2-2
length: 14
D: NA
V: TRBV27
size: once
DNA: TGTGCCAGCCTGCTTCGGGGGCGGACCGGGGAGCTGTTTTTT
CDR3: CASLLRGRTGELFF

J: TRBJ1-5
length: 15
D: TRBD1
V: TRBV10-3
size: NA
DNA: TGTGCCATCAGTAAAACAGGGGATCCCAATCAGCCCCAGCATTTT
CDR3: CAISKTGDPNQPQHF

J: TRBJ2-5
length: 15
D: NA
V: TRBV9
size: NA
DNA: TGTGCCAGCAGCGTAGTGGCGGCTAGTCAAGAGACCCAGTACTTC
CDR3: CASSVVAASQETQYF

J: TRBJ2-1
length: 21
D: TRBD2
V: TRBV30
size: NA
DNA: TGTGCCTGGAGTGTGGGTCTCGTGTCTATTGGGCTAGCGGGGACCTACAATGAGCAGTTCTTC
CDR3: CAWSVGLVSIGLAGTYNEQFF